The source of this T cell receptor beta chain is a study of T cells in Graves' hyperthyroidism and ophthalmopathy. Study conclusions and caveats: The model made its ophthalmopathy prediction, and onset followed a median approximately 6 months later. Ophthalmopathy cases were set apart from stable hyperthyroidism by a 13 V-J model.

The investigators amplified TCR beta CDR3 regions from RNA transcripts. First-round RT-PCR targeting the TCR CDR3 was performed with the HTBI primer set. TCRdb reprocessed the multiplex PCR reads via MiXCR and lists one record per CDR3 protein. This sample has roughly 240,000 distinct CDR3 sequences; about 24% occur once, and the top ten carry under 40%. A word on this clonotype: Its antigen is still unknown.

The sample comprised blood. The source is a woman between 40 and 55 years old with Graves' ophthalmopathy.

In DNA form, the CDR3 reads TGTGCCAGCAGTTACTCCTTAACCTACGAGCAGTACTTC. Encoded protein: CASSYSLTYEQYF. The genes are TRBV28 and TRBJ2-7; D not resolved. Germline V gene data show CDR1 as MDHEN and CDR2 as SYDVKM. The ends were cut back, 4 bases at V and 2 bases at J, with 9 bases in the middle. The CDR3 runs 13 residues.